This entry describes one TCR beta chain. Its recognized antigen is unknown. No per-base quality is available; no much larger clone lies one base away. This entry comes from a study of glioma-infiltrating T cells (dated by TCRdb to about 2016). About the investigation overall: Glioma tissue, non-neoplastic brain tissue and matched peripheral blood mononuclear cells were used as sources from which TCR alpha- and beta-chain repertoires were sequenced. To gauge divergence between tissue and blood T-cell populations, every tissue-infiltrating repertoire was compared against the peripheral blood repertoire from the same patient. Three low-grade glioma patients, 7 or 8 primary glioblastoma patients and three non-glioma patients contributing non-neoplastic brain tissue were included in the paired cohort. Overall study results and their limits: The group comparisons were based on small numbers of patients: three non-neoplastic, three low-grade glioma and several glioblastoma patients. VJ-independent divergence between tissue and blood was below expectation in non-neoplastic patients but above expectation in all gliomas, especially low-grade gliomas. Tissue and blood shared very few CDR3 sequences, a result attributed to high CDR3 diversity and limited sampling.

Based on the germline V gene, the CDR1 and CDR2 sequences are KGHDR and SFDVKD. Reading from cysteine to phenylalanine, the CDR3 counts 16 amino acids. Just the 48-base CDR3 DNA is kept, in frame starting at base 1. V lost 2 bases and J lost 5 bases; the stretch between them is 14 bases long. TCR alpha and beta CDR3 regions were amplified with the iRepertoire nested amplicon-rescue multiplex PCR (arm-PCR) platform from RNA. The input for one-step reverse transcription and amplification was about 95-450 ng of either tissue mRNA or PBMC total RNA. After bead purification, a secondary multiplex PCR added Illumina adapters, and libraries were gel-purified between 200 and 400 bp. Internal 6-nucleotide barcodes were carried by the libraries and were used for demultiplexing. Sequencing of libraries was performed on an Illumina MiSeq with 2x220 or 2x250 nucleotide paired-end reads. As for the original processing: FLASH 1.2.11 was used to merge paired reads, and BWA-MEM then aligned the reads to the GRCh37 human genome before TRA and TRB reads were extracted. An IMGT-derived reference of cassette sequences and CDR3 motifs, with pseudogenes included, was used for V and J assignment. Reads were translated in three frames, and productive CDR3s were defined as those with a C...FGXG motif and no stop codons. A clonotype was defined as a unique combination of a V-J cassette pair and a CDR3 amino acid sequence. Reads were filtered by Hamming distance, thresholded by each sample's sequence error rate in mapped regions. TCRdb trimmed the raw reads at Q25, called clones with MiXCR and kept productive beta chains. Every CDR3 protein is listed once, alongside the most common genes and DNA of its rows. These V and J calls rely on TCRdb rather than the paper's analysis. The sample includes around 170,000 distinct CDR3 sequences, with around 40% observed a single time. The ten biggest clones cover 5.2% of the sample.

The source is a human donor with low-grade glioma or glioblastoma, undergoing nonglioma brain surgery, or in good health (not recorded which). The rearrangement combines TRBV24-1 with TRBJ2-2, with a weak D call of TRBD2 (5 bases match). Material for sequencing was glioma tissue, nonneoplastic brain tissue, or PBMCs (not recorded which). The sequenced DNA: TGTGCCACCAGTGATTCCGGGAACCTCTTTACCGGGGAGCTGTTTTTT. Translated, this gives CATSDSGNLFTGELFF.